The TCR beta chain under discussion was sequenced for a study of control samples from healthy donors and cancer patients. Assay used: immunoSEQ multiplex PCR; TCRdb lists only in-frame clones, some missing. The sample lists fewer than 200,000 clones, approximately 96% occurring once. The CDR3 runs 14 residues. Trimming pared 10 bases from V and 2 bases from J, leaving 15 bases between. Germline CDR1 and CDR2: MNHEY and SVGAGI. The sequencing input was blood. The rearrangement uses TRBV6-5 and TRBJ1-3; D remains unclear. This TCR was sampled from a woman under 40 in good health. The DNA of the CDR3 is TGTGCCACCGACCCCGACGGGGCTGGAAACACCATATATTTT. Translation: CATDPDGAGNTIYF.